A single sample gave rise to the 10 T cell receptor beta chains below, sequenced in a study of Ad26.COV2.S vaccination and SARS-CoV-2 variants. This table comes from immunoSEQ multiplex PCR, and its TCRdb copy is limited to in-frame clones, with some not included. This table has 350,000 to 500,000 clones, over 75% appearing once. Treatment indicated: 15 to 20 received Ad26.COV2.S at low or high dose, single or two shots; about 5 received placebo; per-sample allocation not given. It was on day 63 after the first vaccine or placebo injection that samples were taken. Source: peripheral blood, taken in a trial of Ad26.COV2.S vaccine versus placebo. These receptors originate from a person between 18 and 60 years old who received the Ad26.COV2.S COVID-19 vaccine or a placebo.

V usage is TRBV7-2 and J usage is TRBJ1-1, with D possibly TRBD1 on 5 matching bases. Trimming stripped 7 bases from V and 3 bases from J, with 18 bases between. The CDR3 has 15 amino acids. Germline V CDR1 and CDR2: SGHTA, FQGNSA. The DNA for the CDR3 is TGTGCCAGCACCATCACAGCCGGGGGGGACACTGAAGCTTTCTTT. It is translated as CASTITAGGDTEAFF. The complete variable domain, with remaining parts taken from reference TRBV7-2 and TRBJ1-1, reads GAGVSQSPSNKVTEKGKDVELRCDPISGHTALYWYRQSLGQGLEFLIYFQGNSAPDKSGLPSDRFSAERTGGSVSTLTIQRTQQEDSAVYLCASTITAGGDTEAFFGQGTRLTVV.

The gene calls are TRBV19 and TRBJ1-1; 7 bases map to TRBD1. Germline V gene sequence: CDR1 LNHDA, CDR2 SQIVND (reference sequence). V was clipped by 5 bases and J by 4 bases; unmatched bases: 4. CDR3 length: 13 residues. For the CDR3, the DNA is TGTGCCAGTAGTTACCGGGACAGCACTGAAGCTTTCTTT. Translation gives CASSYRDSTEAFF.

The chain employs TRBV10-3 and TRBJ2-5; D might be TRBD1 (7 bases). The germline V gene encodes CDR1 ENHRY and CDR2 SYGVKD. V lost 6 bases, J lost 2 bases, and 19 bases lay in between. CDR3 length: 16 residues. As DNA, the CDR3 is TGTGCCATCAGCCACGAGGGGGCCCGGGGGCAAGAGACCCAGTACTTC. It is translated as CAISHEGARGQETQYF.

Concerning this clone itself: Other nucleotide sequences in the sample specify the same CDR3. This chain connects TRBV5-1 to TRBJ1-4; D is ambiguous. The CDR3 runs to 15 residues. V was clipped by 0 bases and J by 0 bases, with 6 bases between them. Germline V gene data show CDR1 as SGHRS and CDR2 as YFSETQ. CDR3 DNA: TGCGCCAGCAGCTTGGACAGTCCAACTAATGAAAAACTGTTTTTT. Translating gives CASSLDSPTNEKLFF.

The gene calls are TRBV7-9 and TRBJ1-1; D call uncertain. This CDR3 has 17 amino acids. V shed 1 base and J shed 1 base, with 16 bases lying between them. Germline-derived CDR1 and CDR2 are SEHNR and FQNEAQ (reference sequence). The CDR3 is CASSLVSGGSSNTEAFF. CDR3 nucleotides: TGTGCCAGCAGCTTAGTCTCGGGCGGCAGTTCGAACACTGAAGCTTTCTTT.

The chain recombines TRBV19 with TRBJ2-7; D is unclear. Trimming cost V 6 bases and J 2 bases, with 17 bases left between them. This CDR3 is built from 15 residues. Germline V CDR1 and CDR2: LNHDA, SQIVND (reference sequence). CDR3 sequence (DNA): TGTGCCAGTAGCCCTGGGAACTTCCCCACCTACGAGCAGTACTTC. This codes for CASSPGNFPTYEQYF.

This clone was seen just once. The chain employs TRBV5-1 and TRBJ1-1; perhaps TRBD1 as D (6 bases). Trimming took off 0 bases at V and 0 bases at J, with 18 bases between the two ends. Germline V gives CDR1 SGHRS, CDR2 YFSETQ. The CDR3 runs 18 residues. The CDR3 DNA is TGCGCCAGCAGCTTGGGGGCGGGGGCCGGGCACCTGAACACTGAAGCTTTCTTT. Its translation: CASSLGAGAGHLNTEAFF.

The rearrangement links TRBV28 to TRBJ2-5, with D maybe TRBD1 (5 bases). Trimming removed 9 bases from V and 2 bases from J, with 10 bases in between. This CDR3 comprises 12 residues. CDR1 and CDR2 from the germline V gene are MDHEN and SYDVKM. The CDR3 DNA reads as TGTGCCAGTAGGACACCTCAAGAGACCCAGTACTTC. This codes for CASRTPQETQYF.

This CDR3 reads CASSDSGVKGYDSPLHF. The CDR3 coding sequence is TGTGCCAGCAGCGATAGCGGGGTCAAGGGATATGATTCACCCCTCCACTTT. V and J are TRBV7-2 and TRBJ1-6; the D is unclear. The CDR3 loop spans 17 amino acids. CDR1 and CDR2 (germline): SGHTA, FQGNSA. Trimming stripped 5 bases from V and 8 bases from J, with 22 bases between.

J is TRBJ2-1 and V is TRBV5-3, with D possibly being TRBD1 (6 bases). TRBV5-3 is reported as an ORF; its role is uncertain. This CDR3 spans 18 amino acids. The V end lost 6 bases, the J end lost 0 bases, and 22 bases lay between the germline ends. The CDR3 protein is CARTSGQKLLSSYNEQFF. For the CDR3, the DNA is TGTGCCAGAACTAGTGGACAGAAACTCCTTAGCTCCTACAATGAGCAGTTCTTC.